This T cell receptor beta chain was profiled in a study of CD4 T cells in relation to SARS-CoV-2 and coronaviruses (dated by TCRdb to the early 2020s). Context from the whole study: In the ViraFEST assay, PBMCs were cultured with antigen for 9 to 10 days, after which TCR beta CDR3s were sequenced to identify antigen-specific clonal expansions. The full convalescent cohort of roughly eleven patients had a median age of roughly 38 years, ranging from roughly 20 to 80 years. Among the approximately 12 convalescent patients, 8 males and 4 females were included, and two of the subjects were Hispanic. Shared crossreactive spike epitopes were mapped to their HLA restriction using patient-derived lymphoblastoid cell lines. The study assessed, at the TCR clonotype level, memory CD4+ T cell crossreactivity between SARS-CoV-2 and common cold coronavirus spike proteins. The Adaptive Biotechnologies TCR-sequencing kit was used for samples from a few pre-COVID donors and for the naive versus memory experiments, whereas the other data were Illumina-based. For other donors in the study, expansion assays were sequenced with a different, Illumina-based TCR-beta assay.

For CDR1 and CDR2, the germline V gene lists SGDLS and YYNGEE. Spanning cysteine to phenylalanine, the CDR3 consists of 14 amino acids. Solely the CDR3 DNA is kept, with 42 bases framed from the first base. V gives up 4 bases and J gives up 2 bases, and the segment between their germline ends measures 12 bases. A word on this clone: This receptor's antigen is unknown. Base qualities were left out, and no much larger clone turns up one base away.

Study-wide findings and limitations: Because the crossreactivity analysis focused on spike protein, crossreactivity against other viral proteins was not assessed. Crossreactive clones showed significantly weaker SARS-CoV-2-driven expansion than monoreactive clones, consistent with antigenic imprinting. Small numbers of patients and of tested TCRs were a limitation of the study. Memory CD4+ clonotypes crossrecognizing SARS-CoV-2 and at least one common cold coronavirus spike were found in 60% to 75% of donors. Naive versus memory sequencing indicated that memory recall responses, rather than primary responses primed during culture, are detected by the assay. Because no donor provided both pre-pandemic and post-infection samples, tracing the source of pre-existing responses was limited.

Naive and memory CD4+ T cells were separated from cryopreserved PBMCs through CD4 enrichment, which was followed by EasySep naive CD4+ T cell enrichment. For more than 8 days, sorted naive or memory CD4+ T cells (about 9.3 x 10^4) were cultured at a 1:1 ratio with T cell-depleted PBMCs and CEF peptides. Triplicate replicate wells were generally used for each peptide culture condition. PBMCs were isolated from leukapheresis product or whole blood by Ficoll-Paque PLUS gradient centrifugation. PBMCs were either cryopreserved at -140 degrees C or used fresh in the expansion assay. The QIAamp Micro DNA Kit was used to extract genomic DNA from the CD4+ T cells. CEF-cultured naive and memory CD4+ T cell DNA received survey-level immunoSEQ TCR-beta sequencing. The published analysis was carried out like this. During preprocessing, nonproductive sequences were discarded, as were any CDR3s that did not begin with C, did not end with F or W, or were shorter than 7 amino acids. Antigen-specific clonotypes were called with the MANAFEST web app on the basis of expansion relative to the reference and to other culture wells. A clone was considered positive if significant expansion relative to the reference culture was observed in 2 of 3 replicate wells at an FDR below 0.05. To be called positive, a clone also had to show significant expansion compared with every other tandem well and an odds ratio greater than 5. Cultured and uncultured naive and memory CD4+ repertoires were searched for previously identified spike- and CEF-reactive CDR3s. CDR3 homology was measured as pairwise Levenshtein distance, computed with the stringdist R package after trimming three terminal residues from each end. This is the immuneACCESS table as TCRdb keeps it, with only in-frame sequences that have V and J called. A part of the clones is gone; compared with another copy, unresolved V genes explain less than half, and the rest is unexplained. From that table come the V and J calls and clone size; the DNA was used to work out D and trimming. The sample has about 36,000 clones on record, roughly 80% of them singletons. Together, the top ten hold 6.5% to 8% of the sample.

The specimen was naive CD4+ T cells from PBMCs, cultured in vitro. The sample's cell subset or site label is to be understood as: naive CD4+ T cells isolated by negative enrichment. This TCR was recovered from an adult with COVID-19. The rearranged chain carries TRBV9 and TRBJ2-5; a tentative D match to TRBD1 spans 6 bases. The DNA is as follows: TGTGCCAGCAGCCCCCGACAGGAACAAGAGACCCAGTACTTC. Translated, it gives CASSPRQEQETQYF.